The source of this TCR beta chain is a study of blood T cell repertoires in COVID-19. Turning to the study itself: Samples of COVID-19 (acute and convalescent) were obtained from the United States, Italy and Spain. The analysed material was cDNA or gDNA that came from T cells, B-cell-depleted T cells, or PBMCs.

This clone was counted ten times or more. In the original workflow: Reference gene primer amplification gave estimated nucleated cell counts. Produced via immunoSEQ multiplex PCR; TCRdb's table is partial and in-frame only. Clonal size and the V and J genes are those of that table, whereas D and trimming came from the DNA. The sample contains more than 250,000 clones, about 86% of which appear only once. Sequencing was performed on peripheral blood. The receptor was derived from a woman between 45 and 65 years old with acute or convalescent COVID-19.

CDR3 sequence reads: CASSLTIYEQYV. The CDR3 DNA sequence: TGTGCCAGCAGTCTTACAATTTACGAGCAGTACGTC. The chain uses TRBV21-1 and TRBJ2-7; TRBD1 is the table's D call and was not checked against the DNA. TRBV21-1 is a listed pseudogene. The CDR3 sequence is 12 residues long.